The rows below give T cell receptor beta chains drawn from one sample of a study of read filtering for tumor transcriptome and immune sequencing. Via MiXCR, TCRdb re-called the reads, giving one row per CDR3 protein. The sample yields 30,000 to 40,000 distinct CDR3 sequences, 12% seen once. The sequencing input was a population of CD138-negative cells sorted from bone marrow. These TCRs come from a donor aged 40 or over with multiple myeloma. CDR3s include the opening cysteine and the closing phenylalanine or tryptophan. The D gene is left open where the match is weak. Not all rows give a size; the values are once, few, many and, for expanded clones, a class.

many,TRBJ2-1,TRBV20-1,TRBD2,TGCAGTGCTAGATCCGATCGGACTAGCTTCTACAATGAGCAGTTCTTC,CSARSDRTSFYNEQFF
many,TRBJ2-7,TRBV5-1,NA,TGCGCCAGCAGCTTGGCCGCCGGGGGCTACGAGCAGTACTTC,CASSLAAGGYEQYF
many,TRBJ2-1,TRBV24-1,NA,TGTGCCACGATGGGGGCCGGTGAGCAGTTCTTC,CATMGAGEQFF
many,TRBJ2-7,TRBV7-2,TRBD1,TGTGCCAGCAGCTTAGGTCCAGGGGGCGTTGGATACGAGCAGTACTTC,CASSLGPGGVGYEQYF
many,TRBJ1-2,TRBV11-2,NA,TGTGCCAGCAGCCCGCAGACAGGCCGATATGGCTACACCTTC,CASSPQTGRYGYTF
many,TRBJ2-5,TRBV20-1,NA,TGCAGTGCCCGCACACGGGGTTTAGTTCGAGAGACCCAGTACTTC,CSARTRGLVRETQYF
few,TRBJ1-3,TRBV28,NA,TGTGCCAGCAGTTTCTTGAACAGGGAAAACACCATATATTTT,CASSFLNRENTIYF
few,TRBJ2-1,TRBV5-5,TRBD2,TGTGCCAGCAGCTTCCCGGGGGGTGAAAACAATGAGCAGTTCTTC,CASSFPGGENNEQFF
many,TRBJ2-3,TRBV5-5,TRBD2,TGTGCCAGCGCAGCGGGGGGATCCGTGAGTACGCAGTATTTT,CASAAGGSVSTQYF
many,TRBJ2-3,TRBV10-1,NA,TGCGCCAGCAGTGAGTATGCCTCCCCGGACTCCGATACGCAGTATTTT,CASSEYASPDSDTQYF
many,TRBJ2-7,TRBV5-5,TRBD2,TGTGCCAGCAGCTCCGTAGCGGGGGGCTACGAGCAGTACTTC,CASSSVAGGYEQYF
medium-sized,TRBJ2-6,TRBV12-3/TRBV12-4,NA,TGTGCCAGCAACCTTGAGGGGCCTGGGGCCAACGTCCTGACTTTC,CASNLEGPGANVLTF
many,TRBJ1-1,TRBV6-2/TRBV6-3,NA,TGTGCCAGCAGTTACTCGCCCGGAATCTACACTGAAGCTTTCTTT,CASSYSPGIYTEAFF
NA,TRBJ2-1,TRBV7-8,TRBD2,TGTGCCAGCAGCTTAGGGCTAGCGGGGGGCCTCGGATACAATGAGCAGTTCTTC,CASSLGLAGGLGYNEQFF
many,TRBJ1-6,TRBV27,NA,TGTGCCAGCTCCGCTAAACGGGTTTCACCCCTCCACTTT,CASSAKRVSPLHF
once,TRBJ2-5,TRBV6-2/TRBV6-3,NA,TGTGCCAGCAGTAACTGGAGCTCACCGGAGACCCAGTACTTC,CASSNWSSPETQYF
NA,TRBJ1-3,TRBV6-5,NA,TGTGCCAGCAGGGATACAAAGAACTCTGGAAACACCATATATTTT,CASRDTKNSGNTIYF
many,TRBJ2-1,TRBV5-1,TRBD2,TGCGCCAGCAGCTTCCTTAGCGGGAACAATGAGCAGTTCTTC,CASSFLSGNNEQFF
many,TRBJ1-4,TRBV6-1,NA,TGTGCCAGCAGGTTCTCTGGACATGCTAATGAAAAACTGTTTTTT,CASRFSGHANEKLFF
many,TRBJ2-7,TRBV28,NA,TGTGCCAGCACACCGGGTCTGGGTTACGAGCAGTACTTC,CASTPGLGYEQYF
many,TRBJ2-1,TRBV7-9,NA,TGTGCCAGCAGCTTAGCCGACAATGAGCAGTTCTTC,CASSLADNEQFF
many,TRBJ1-1,TRBV7-3,NA,TGTGCCAGCAGCCAGACGACAGGAGTTGAAGCTTTCTTT,CASSQTTGVEAFF
many,TRBJ2-7,TRBV11-2,TRBD1,TGTGCCAGCAGCTCCCAGGGGGACTCCTACGAGCAGTACTTC,CASSSQGDSYEQYF
many,TRBJ1-1,TRBV10-3,NA,TGTGCCATCAGTGACCCCGACGCAACTGAAGCTTTCTTT,CAISDPDATEAFF
many,TRBJ1-1,TRBV6-1,NA,TGTGCCAGCAGAGCCCGGAACACTGAAGCTTTCTTT,CASRARNTEAFF
many,TRBJ1-5,TRBV28,NA,TGTGCCACCGCCAGCTCGGGGCCCACTAATCAGCCCCAGCATTTT,CATASSGPTNQPQHF
few,TRBJ2-7,TRBV28,NA,TGTGCCAGCACCCAGGGCTACGAGCAGTACTTC,CASTQGYEQYF
many,TRBJ1-1,TRBV20-1,TRBD1,TGCAGTGCTGGAGGACAGGGGGCGTCTGCTTTCTTT,CSAGGQGASAFF
NA,TRBJ1-5,TRBV3-1,NA,TGTGCCAGCAGCCACCCTTTGGCAGGTACGAGGGAGTATAGCAATCAGCCCCAGCATTTT,CASSHPLAGTREYSNQPQHF
many,TRBJ2-5,TRBV10-2,NA,TGCGCCAGCAGTGGACCGACAGGATCCCAAGAGACCCAGTACTTC,CASSGPTGSQETQYF
NA,TRBJ1-1,TRBV29-1,NA,TGCAGCGTTGCTGTCAGGGTAGAAACTGAAGCTTTCTTT,CSVAVRVETEAFF
many,TRBJ1-5,TRBV29-1,TRBD1,TGCAGCGTCGGGACAGCGGGGCAGCCCCAGCATTTT,CSVGTAGQPQHF
many,TRBJ2-7,TRBV20-1,NA,TGCAGTGCTAGCCTCCTCGGGGGAGGCTACGAGCAGTACTTC,CSASLLGGGYEQYF
many,TRBJ1-2,TRBV5-1,NA,TGCGCCAGCAGCTTTGGCACTAACTATGGCTACACCTTC,CASSFGTNYGYTF
many,TRBJ2-1,TRBV7-9,NA,TGTGCCAGCAGCTTAGGGCCTACCAATGAGCAGTTCTTC,CASSLGPTNEQFF
many,TRBJ1-2,TRBV28,TRBD1,TGTGCCAGCAGGTTACCGGGACAGGGTCCCTTCCACACCTTC,CASRLPGQGPFHTF
few,TRBJ2-7,TRBV3-1,NA,TGTGCCAGCAGCCAAGATGGATCGACGGGCGAGCAGTACTTC,CASSQDGSTGEQYF
NA,TRBJ2-4,TRBV7-9,TRBD2,TGTGCCAGCAGCTTACCGACGGGGGGGAGATACTTC,CASSLPTGGRYF
many,TRBJ1-1,TRBV4-1,NA,TGCGCCAGCAGCCAAGATAGCGGAAAGGGCATGAACACTGAAGCTTTCTTT,CASSQDSGKGMNTEAFF
few,TRBJ1-2,TRBV20-1,TRBD1,TGCAGTGCTAGCCCCATGCGGACAGGGGCTTTCTATGGCTACACCTTC,CSASPMRTGAFYGYTF
many,TRBJ2-5,TRBV4-1,NA,TGCGCCAGCAGCCAATCTATTTCGGCCGGGGCCCCTCAAGAGACCCAGTACTTC,CASSQSISAGAPQETQYF
many,TRBJ1-1,TRBV4-1,NA,TGCGCCAGCAGCCAGCTTCCAGTGAACACTGAAGCTTTCTTT,CASSQLPVNTEAFF
many,TRBJ2-3,TRBV18,NA,TGTGCCAGCCTGGACCCGCGTGGCACAGATACGCAGTATTTT,CASLDPRGTDTQYF
many,TRBJ2-2,TRBV27,TRBD1,TGTGCCAGCAGTCCCCAGACAGGGATGGCTTCCGGGGAGCTGTTTTTT,CASSPQTGMASGELFF
many,TRBJ2-1,TRBV20-1,TRBD2,TGCAGTGCCAGAAGCGGGGGGGCTATAAGTGAGCAGTTCTTC,CSARSGGAISEQFF
many,TRBJ2-5,TRBV10-3,NA,TGTGCCATCAGTGAGTCGTTTCAAGAGACCCAGTACTTC,CAISESFQETQYF
many,TRBJ2-6,TRBV28,NA,TGTGCCAGCTATGGAAGGGTTCGAGAGATGACTGGGGCCAACGTCCTGACTTTC,CASYGRVREMTGANVLTF
many,TRBJ2-2,TRBV9,NA,TGTGCCAGCAGCGTAGCGAGGGGCACGAACACCGGGGAGCTGTTTTTT,CASSVARGTNTGELFF
many,TRBJ2-1,TRBV12-3/TRBV12-4,TRBD2,TGTGCCAGCAGCTTCCGGCGGGGGGAATACAATGAGCAGTTCTTC,CASSFRRGEYNEQFF
many,TRBJ2-2,TRBV7-2,TRBD2,TGTGCCAGCAGCCTCCTAGCGGGGGGTCCGACCGGGGAGCTGTTTTTT,CASSLLAGGPTGELFF
many,TRBJ1-1,TRBV30,NA,TGTGCCTGGGGACGAGACACTGAAGCTTTCTTT,CAWGRDTEAFF
many,TRBJ1-1,TRBV20-1,NA,TGCAGTGCCCGGACCTACCGGGGCACTGAAGCTTTCTTT,CSARTYRGTEAFF
many,TRBJ2-6,TRBV7-8,NA,TGTGCCAGCAGCCCTGCTGGGGCCAACGTCCTGACTTTC,CASSPAGANVLTF
many,TRBJ2-1,TRBV7-3,NA,TGTGCCAGCAGCTCCGGGGCCGGGGAAGAGCAGTTCTTC,CASSSGAGEEQFF